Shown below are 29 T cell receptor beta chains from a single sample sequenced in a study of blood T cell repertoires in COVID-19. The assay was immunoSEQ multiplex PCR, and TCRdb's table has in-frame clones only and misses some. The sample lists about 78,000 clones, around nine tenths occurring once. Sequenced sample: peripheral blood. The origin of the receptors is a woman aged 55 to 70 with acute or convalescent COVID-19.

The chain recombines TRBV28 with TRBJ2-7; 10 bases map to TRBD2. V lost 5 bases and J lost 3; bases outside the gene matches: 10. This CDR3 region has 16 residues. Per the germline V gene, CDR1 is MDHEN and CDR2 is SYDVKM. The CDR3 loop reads CASSTVAGGRGYEQYF. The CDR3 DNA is TGTGCCAGCAGTACAGTAGCGGGGGGCCGGGGCTACGAGCAGTACTTC.

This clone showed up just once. CDR3 DNA sequence: TGTGCCAGCAGTGAAGCACGGGGAAGCGGGGGGTGGACAGATACGCAGTATTTT. The encoded protein is CASSEARGSGGWTDTQYF. The chain joins TRBV6-1 to TRBJ2-3, with 9 bases identical to TRBD2. The germline CDR1 and CDR2 sequences are MNHNS and SASEGT. The CDR3 sequence is 18 residues long. Trimming removed 0 bases from V and 3 bases from J; junction bases left unmatched: 10.

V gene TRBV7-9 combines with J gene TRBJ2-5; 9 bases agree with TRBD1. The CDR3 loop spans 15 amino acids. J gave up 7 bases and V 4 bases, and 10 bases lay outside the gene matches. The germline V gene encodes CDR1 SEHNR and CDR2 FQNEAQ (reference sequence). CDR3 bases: TGTGCCAGCAGCTCTGGACAGGGGCTGGAGTGGACCCAGTACTTC. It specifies CASSSGQGLEWTQYF.

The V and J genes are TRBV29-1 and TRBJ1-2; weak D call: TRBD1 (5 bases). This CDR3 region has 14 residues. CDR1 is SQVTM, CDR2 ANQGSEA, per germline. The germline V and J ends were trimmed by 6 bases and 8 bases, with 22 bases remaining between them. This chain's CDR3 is CSVQGTSMVGGYTF. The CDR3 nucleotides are TGCAGCGTGCAGGGTACCTCTATGGTTGGGGGCTACACCTTC.

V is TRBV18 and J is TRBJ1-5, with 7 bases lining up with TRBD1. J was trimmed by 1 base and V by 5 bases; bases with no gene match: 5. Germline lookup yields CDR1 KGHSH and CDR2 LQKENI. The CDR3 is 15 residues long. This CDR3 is CASSASTGSNQPQHF. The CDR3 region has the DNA TGTGCCAGCTCAGCATCGACAGGGAGCAATCAGCCCCAGCATTTT.

As DNA, the CDR3 is TGTGCCAGCAGCCTAGGACTAGCGGACTACAATGAGCAGTTCTTC. Its protein is CASSLGLADYNEQFF. V and J are TRBV7-2 and TRBJ2-1; 10 nucleotides line up with TRBD2. The V gene end was trimmed by 5 bases and the J gene end by 3 bases; junction bases not matched to a gene: 4. The CDR3 spans 15 residues. The germline V gene encodes CDR1 SGHTA and CDR2 FQGNSA.

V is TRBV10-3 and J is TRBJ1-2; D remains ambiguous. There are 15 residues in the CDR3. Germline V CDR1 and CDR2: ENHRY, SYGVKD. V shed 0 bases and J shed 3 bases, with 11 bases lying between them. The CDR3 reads CAISESYWSDYGYTF. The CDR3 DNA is TGTGCCATCAGTGAGTCTTACTGGTCGGACTATGGCTACACCTTC.

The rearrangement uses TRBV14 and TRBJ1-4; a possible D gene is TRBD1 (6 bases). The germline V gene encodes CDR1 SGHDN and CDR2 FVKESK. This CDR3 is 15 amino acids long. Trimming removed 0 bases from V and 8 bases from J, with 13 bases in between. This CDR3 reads CASSQERAQGEKLFF. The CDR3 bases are TGTGCCAGCAGCCAAGAAAGGGCTCAGGGGGAAAAACTGTTTTTT.

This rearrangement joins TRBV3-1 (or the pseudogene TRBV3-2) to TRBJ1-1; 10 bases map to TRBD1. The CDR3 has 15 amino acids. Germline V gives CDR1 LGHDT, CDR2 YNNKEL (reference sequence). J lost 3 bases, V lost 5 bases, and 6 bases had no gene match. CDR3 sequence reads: CASSFDRGRDTEAFF. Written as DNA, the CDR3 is TGTGCCAGCAGCTTTGACAGGGGGCGGGACACTGAAGCTTTCTTT.

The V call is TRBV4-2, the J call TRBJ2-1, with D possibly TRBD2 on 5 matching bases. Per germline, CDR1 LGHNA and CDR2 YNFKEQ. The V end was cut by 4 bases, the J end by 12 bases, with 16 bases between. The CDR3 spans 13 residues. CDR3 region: CASSPTPGMGQFF. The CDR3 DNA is TGTGCCAGCAGCCCGACACCGGGGATGGGGCAGTTCTTC.

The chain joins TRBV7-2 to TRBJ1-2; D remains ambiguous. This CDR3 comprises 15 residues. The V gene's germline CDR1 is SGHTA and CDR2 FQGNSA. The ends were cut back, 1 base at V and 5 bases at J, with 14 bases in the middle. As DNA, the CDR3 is TGTGCCAGCAGCTTAGTCGACGGGAAAGGATATGGCTACACCTTC. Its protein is CASSLVDGKGYGYTF.

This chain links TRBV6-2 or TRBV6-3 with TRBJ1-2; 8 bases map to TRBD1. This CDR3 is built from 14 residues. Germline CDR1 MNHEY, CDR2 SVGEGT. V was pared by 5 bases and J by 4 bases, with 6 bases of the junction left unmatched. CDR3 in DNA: TGTGCCAGCAGTCGAGGACAGGGCGGCTATGGCTACACCTTC. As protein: CASSRGQGGYGYTF.

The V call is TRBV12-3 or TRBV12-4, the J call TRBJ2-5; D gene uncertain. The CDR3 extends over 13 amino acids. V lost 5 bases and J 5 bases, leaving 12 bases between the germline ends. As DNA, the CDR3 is TGTGCCAGCAGTCCCTCGGGTATTGAGACCCAGTACTTC. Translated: CASSPSGIETQYF.

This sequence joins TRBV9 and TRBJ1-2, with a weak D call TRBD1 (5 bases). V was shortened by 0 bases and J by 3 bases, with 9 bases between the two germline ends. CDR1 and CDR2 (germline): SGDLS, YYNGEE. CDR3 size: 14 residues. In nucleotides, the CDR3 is TGTGCCAGCAGCGTAGGGCGGGGGGACTATGGCTACACCTTC. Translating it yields CASSVGRGDYGYTF.

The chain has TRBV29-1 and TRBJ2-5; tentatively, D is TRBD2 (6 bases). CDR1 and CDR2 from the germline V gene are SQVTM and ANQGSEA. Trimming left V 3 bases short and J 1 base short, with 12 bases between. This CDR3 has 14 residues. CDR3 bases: TGCAGCGTTGATGGAGGGTCGGGCCAAGAGACCCAGTACTTC. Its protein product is CSVDGGSGQETQYF.

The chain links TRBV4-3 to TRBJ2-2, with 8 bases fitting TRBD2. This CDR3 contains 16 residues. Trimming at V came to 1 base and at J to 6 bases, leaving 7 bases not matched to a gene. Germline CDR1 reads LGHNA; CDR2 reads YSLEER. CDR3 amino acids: CASSQAPDGGAGELFF. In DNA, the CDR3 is TGCGCCAGCAGCCAAGCCCCTGACGGGGGGGCCGGGGAGCTGTTTTTT.

CDR3 nucleotide sequence: TGTGCCAGCAGCCGGGGAGGGGACACAGATACGCAGTATTTT. Translating gives CASSRGGDTDTQYF. This chain joins TRBV28 and TRBJ2-3; TRBD2 agrees at 7 bases. This CDR3 has 14 amino acids. With 6 bases clipped from V and 2 bases from J, the junction kept 5 bases outside the gene matches. Germline V CDR1 and CDR2: MDHEN, SYDVKM.

This CDR3 reads CASSPDGGNYGYTF. In nucleotides, the CDR3 is TGTGCCAGCAGTCCCGATGGGGGGAACTATGGCTACACCTTC. The V gene is TRBV6-4, the J gene TRBJ1-2, with D perhaps TRBD1 (5 bases). Germline V CDR1 and CDR2: MRHNA, SNTAGT. The V gene lost 5 bases and the J gene lost 2 bases, with 12 bases spanning the gap. This CDR3 region has 14 residues.

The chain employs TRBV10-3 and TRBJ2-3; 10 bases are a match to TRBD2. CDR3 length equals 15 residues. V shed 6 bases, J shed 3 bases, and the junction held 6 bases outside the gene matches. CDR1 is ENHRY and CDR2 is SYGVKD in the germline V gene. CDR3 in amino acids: CAISQLSGGTDTQYF. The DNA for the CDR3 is TGTGCCATCAGCCAACTTAGCGGGGGGACAGATACGCAGTATTTT.

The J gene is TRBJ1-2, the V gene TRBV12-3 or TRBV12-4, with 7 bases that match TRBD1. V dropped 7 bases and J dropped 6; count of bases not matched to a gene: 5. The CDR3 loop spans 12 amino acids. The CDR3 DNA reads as TGTGCCAGCAACACCGGGACAGATGGCTACACCTTC. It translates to CASNTGTDGYTF.

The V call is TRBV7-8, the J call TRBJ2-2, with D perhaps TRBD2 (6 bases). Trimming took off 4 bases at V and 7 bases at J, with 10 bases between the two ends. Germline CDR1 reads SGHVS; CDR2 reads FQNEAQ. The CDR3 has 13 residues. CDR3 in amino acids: CASSSDGGGELFF. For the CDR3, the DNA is TGTGCCAGCAGCTCGGACGGGGGCGGGGAGCTGTTTTTT.

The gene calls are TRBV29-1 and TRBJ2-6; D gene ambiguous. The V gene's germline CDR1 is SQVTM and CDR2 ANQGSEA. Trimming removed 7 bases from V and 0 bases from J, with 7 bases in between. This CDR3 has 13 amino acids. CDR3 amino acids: CSAVVSGANVLTF. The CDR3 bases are TGCAGCGCGGTCGTCTCTGGGGCCAACGTCCTGACTTTC.

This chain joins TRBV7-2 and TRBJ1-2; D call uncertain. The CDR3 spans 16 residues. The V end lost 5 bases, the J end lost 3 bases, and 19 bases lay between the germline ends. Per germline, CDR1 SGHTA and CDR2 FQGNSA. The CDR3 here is CASSLTVSEVDYGYTF. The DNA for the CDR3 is TGTGCCAGCAGCCTAACGGTCTCAGAGGTGGACTATGGCTACACCTTC.

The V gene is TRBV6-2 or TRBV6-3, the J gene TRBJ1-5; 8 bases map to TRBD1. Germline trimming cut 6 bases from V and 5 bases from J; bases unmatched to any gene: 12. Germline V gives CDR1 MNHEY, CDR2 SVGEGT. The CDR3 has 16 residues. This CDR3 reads CASSPGRTGRDQPQHF. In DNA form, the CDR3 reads TGTGCCAGCAGCCCAGGCCGGACAGGGAGGGATCAGCCCCAGCATTTT.

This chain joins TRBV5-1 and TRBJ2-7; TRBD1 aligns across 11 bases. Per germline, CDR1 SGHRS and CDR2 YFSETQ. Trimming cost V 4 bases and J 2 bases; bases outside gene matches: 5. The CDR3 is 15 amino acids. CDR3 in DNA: TGCGCCAGCAGCCCCGGGACAGGGGGGACCTACGAGCAGTACTTC. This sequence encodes CASSPGTGGTYEQYF.

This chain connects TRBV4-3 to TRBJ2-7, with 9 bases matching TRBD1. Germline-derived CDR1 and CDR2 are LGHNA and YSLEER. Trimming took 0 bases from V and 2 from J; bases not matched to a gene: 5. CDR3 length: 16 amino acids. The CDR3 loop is CASSQDPRQGAYEQYF. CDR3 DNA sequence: TGCGCCAGCAGCCAAGATCCGAGACAGGGGGCCTACGAGCAGTACTTC.

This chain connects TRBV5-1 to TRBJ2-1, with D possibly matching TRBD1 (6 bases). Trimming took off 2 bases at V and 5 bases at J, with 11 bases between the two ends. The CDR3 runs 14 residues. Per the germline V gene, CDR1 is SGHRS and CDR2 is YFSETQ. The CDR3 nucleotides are TGCGCCAGCAGCTTACAGGGCATCGACAATGAGCAGTTCTTC. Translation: CASSLQGIDNEQFF. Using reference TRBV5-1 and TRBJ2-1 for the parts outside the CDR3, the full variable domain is KAGVTQTPRYLIKTRGQQVTLSCSPISGHRSVSWYQQTPGQGLQFLFEYFSETQRNKGNFPGRFSGRQFSNSRSEMNVSTLELGDSALYLCASSLQGIDNEQFFGPGTRLTVL.

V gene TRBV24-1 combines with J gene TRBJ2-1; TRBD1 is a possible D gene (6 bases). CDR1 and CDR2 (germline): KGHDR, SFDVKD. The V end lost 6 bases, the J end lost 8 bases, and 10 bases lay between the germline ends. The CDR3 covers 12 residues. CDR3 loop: CATSYRADEQFF. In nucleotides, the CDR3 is TGTGCCACCAGTTACAGGGCCGATGAGCAGTTCTTC.

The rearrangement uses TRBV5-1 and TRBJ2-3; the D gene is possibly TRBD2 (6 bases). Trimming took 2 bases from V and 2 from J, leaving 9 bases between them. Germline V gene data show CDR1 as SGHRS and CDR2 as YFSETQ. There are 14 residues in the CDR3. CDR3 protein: CASSFGLFTDTQYF. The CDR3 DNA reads TGCGCCAGCAGCTTCGGACTATTCACAGATACGCAGTATTTT.